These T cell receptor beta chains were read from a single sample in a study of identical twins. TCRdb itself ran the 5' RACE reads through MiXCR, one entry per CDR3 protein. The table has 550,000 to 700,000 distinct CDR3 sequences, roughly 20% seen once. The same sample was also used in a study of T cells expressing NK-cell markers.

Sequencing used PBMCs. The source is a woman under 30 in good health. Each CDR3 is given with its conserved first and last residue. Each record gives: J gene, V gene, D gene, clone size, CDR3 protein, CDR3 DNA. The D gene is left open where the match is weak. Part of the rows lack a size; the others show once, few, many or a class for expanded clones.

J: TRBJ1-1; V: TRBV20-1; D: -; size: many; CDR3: CSARGRVATEAFF; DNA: TGCAGTGCTAGGGGCAGGGTAGCCACTGAAGCTTTCTTT
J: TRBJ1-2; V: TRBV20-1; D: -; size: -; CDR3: CSARDGYTF; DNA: TGCAGTGCTAGAGATGGCTACACCTTC
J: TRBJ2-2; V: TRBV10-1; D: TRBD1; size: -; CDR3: CASTTGTGNTGELFF; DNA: TGCGCCAGCACCACCGGGACAGGGAACACCGGGGAGCTGTTTTTT
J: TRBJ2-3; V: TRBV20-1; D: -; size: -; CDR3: CSAHGLGTDTQYF; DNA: TGCAGTGCTCACGGGCTGGGCACAGATACGCAGTATTTT
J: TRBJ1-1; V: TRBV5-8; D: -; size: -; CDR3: CASSSGPGSEAFF; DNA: TGTGCCAGCAGTTCCGGGCCCGGGTCTGAAGCTTTCTTT
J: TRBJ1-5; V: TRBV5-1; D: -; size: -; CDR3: CASSLEGRNQPQHF; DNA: TGCGCCAGCAGCTTGGAGGGTCGGAATCAGCCCCAGCATTTT
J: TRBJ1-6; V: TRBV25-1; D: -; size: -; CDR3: CAIWTRCLVYNSPLHF; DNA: TGTGCCATATGGACCCGGTGCCTAGTCTATAATTCACCCCTCCACTTT
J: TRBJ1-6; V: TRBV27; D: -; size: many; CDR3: CASSPRERVSPLHF; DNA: TGTGCCAGCAGTCCTCGGGAAAGGGTCTCACCCCTCCACTTT
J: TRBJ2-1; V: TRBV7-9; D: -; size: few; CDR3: CASSSAVNSYNEQFF; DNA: TGTGCCAGCAGCTCCGCAGTCAACTCCTACAATGAGCAGTTCTTC
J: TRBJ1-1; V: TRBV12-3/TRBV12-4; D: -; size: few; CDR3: CASSLRDTDEEAFF; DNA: TGTGCCAGCAGTCTGAGGGACACGGACGAAGAAGCTTTCTTT
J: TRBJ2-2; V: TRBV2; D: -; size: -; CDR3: CASSEHTGELFF; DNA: TGTGCCAGCAGTGAGCACACCGGGGAGCTGTTTTTT
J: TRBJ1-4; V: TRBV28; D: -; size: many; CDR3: CASRSPGGGEKLFF; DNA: TGTGCCAGCAGATCCCCGGGGGGGGGCGAAAAACTGTTTTTT